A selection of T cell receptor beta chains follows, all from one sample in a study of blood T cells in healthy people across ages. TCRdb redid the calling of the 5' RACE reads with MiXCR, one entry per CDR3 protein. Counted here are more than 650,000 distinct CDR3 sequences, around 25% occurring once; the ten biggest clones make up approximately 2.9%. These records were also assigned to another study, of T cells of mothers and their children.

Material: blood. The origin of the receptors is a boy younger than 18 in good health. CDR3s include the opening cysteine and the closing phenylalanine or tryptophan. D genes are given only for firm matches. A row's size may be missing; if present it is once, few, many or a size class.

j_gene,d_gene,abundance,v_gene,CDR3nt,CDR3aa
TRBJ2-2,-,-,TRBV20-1,TGCAGTGCTGCCCCTCAGGGTACCGGGGAGCTGTTTTTT,CSAAPQGTGELFF
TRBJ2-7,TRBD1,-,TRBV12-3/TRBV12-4,TGTGCCAGCAGTTTCCCCCACAGGGGCTCCTACGAGCAGTACTTC,CASSFPHRGSYEQYF
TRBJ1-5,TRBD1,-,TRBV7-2,TGTGCCAGCAGTGCCCAGGGGGGTCAGCCCCAGCATTTT,CASSAQGGQPQHF
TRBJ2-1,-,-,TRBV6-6,TGTGCCAGCAGTGCCCCGACAGCCCATGAGCAGTTCTTC,CASSAPTAHEQFF
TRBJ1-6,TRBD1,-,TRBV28,TGTGCCAGCACTATGGGACAGGGGTATTCACCCCTCCACTTT,CASTMGQGYSPLHF
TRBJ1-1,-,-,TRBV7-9,TGTGCCAGCAGCCCCAGCGGAGGAGGGAACGCTGAAGCTTTCTTT,CASSPSGGGNAEAFF
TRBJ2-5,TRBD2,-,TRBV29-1,TGCAGCGTTGGGGGACTACAAGAGACCCAGTACTTC,CSVGGLQETQYF
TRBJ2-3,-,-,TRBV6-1,TGTGCCATCCTGTCGGGGCCAGAGGGAGATACGCAGTATTTT,CAILSGPEGDTQYF
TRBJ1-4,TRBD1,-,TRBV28,TGTGCCAGCAGTTTAACCGGGACAGACACATTTAATGAAAAACTGTTTTTT,CASSLTGTDTFNEKLFF
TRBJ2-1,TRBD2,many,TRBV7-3,TGTGCCAGCAGCTTAGGTCTAGCGGGGGACAATGAGCAGTTCTTC,CASSLGLAGDNEQFF
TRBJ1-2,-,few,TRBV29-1,TGCAGCGCGACAGGAGGTCAGTTGTACTATGGCTACACCTTC,CSATGGQLYYGYTF
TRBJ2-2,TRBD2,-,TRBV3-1,TGTGCCAGCAGCCAAGACGTATTGCGGGGGGCGAACACCGGGGAGCTGTTTTTT,CASSQDVLRGANTGELFF
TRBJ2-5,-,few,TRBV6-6,TGTGCCAGCAGTTACTCGAATGGGAACCAAGAGACCCAGTACTTC,CASSYSNGNQETQYF
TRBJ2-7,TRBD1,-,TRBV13,TGTGCCAGCAGCCCCGGGACAGGGGGTCACCCATACGAGCAGTACTTC,CASSPGTGGHPYEQYF
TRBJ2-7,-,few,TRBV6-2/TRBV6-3,TGTGCCAGCAGAACCCTCCCCTCCTACGAGCAGTACTTC,CASRTLPSYEQYF
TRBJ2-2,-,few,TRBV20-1,TGCAGTGCCCCGACCGTGAACACCGGGGAGCTGTTTTTT,CSAPTVNTGELFF
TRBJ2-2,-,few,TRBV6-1,TGTGCCAGCAGTGAAGCCCCCTCGGACACCGGGGAGCTGTTTTTT,CASSEAPSDTGELFF
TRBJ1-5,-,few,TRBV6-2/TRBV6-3,TGTGCCAGCAGTTACTCGGGTTTGGGGACATTTAGCAATCAGCCCCAGCATTTT,CASSYSGLGTFSNQPQHF
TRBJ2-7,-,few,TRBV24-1,TGTGCCACCAGTGATACCAGCTACGAGCAGTACTTC,CATSDTSYEQYF